This entry features one T cell receptor beta chain sequence. Its antigen is unknown. Per-base qualities were not stored, and no clone one base away is much larger. Library prep was done by the immunoSEQ multiplex PCR assay. The original pipeline was this. A statistical classification framework was built for diagnosing cytomegalovirus status from the catalog of TCR beta chain sequences. Sourced from immuneACCESS, this table was stored by TCRdb with only in-frame sequences that have V and J called. A share of the clones is absent; for the studies checked, an unresolved V gene accounts for under half, and the remainder has no known explanation. V, J and clone size were drawn from that table, and D and trimming were deduced from the DNA. The sample table records 150,000 to 200,000 clones; about 81% of these occur just once. The biggest ten clones account for 0.95% to 1.5% of the sample. The data were taken from a study of cytomegalovirus exposure and HLA in healthy donors listed by TCRdb under 2017. With regard to the full study: The 700 or so repertoires of the first cohort and the 95 to 150 validation repertoires were produced on the same platform, according to a later analysis. The study aimed to test whether signatures of past pathogen exposure could be identified by cataloging public T cell receptors. A separate validation cohort of roughly 130 different subjects was used in addition to the 666-subject first cohort. To predict cytomegalovirus infection status, the study combined high-throughput TCR immunosequencing, statistical association of individual TCRs with disease status, and machine learning. General conclusions and limits of the study: The authors suggested that the approach could potentially be generalized to other disease states and immunological phenotypes. The study gave a list of some 150 TCR beta chains associated with cytomegalovirus. A later analysis found that TCRs clustered in the first cohort also tended to co-occur in the roughly 120 validation repertoires, with 90% to 95% of cluster scores above 0. Most TCR sequences were observed very rarely across donors, whereas some public TCRs were present in many individuals. In vitro tests confirmed that three of the cytomegalovirus-associated TCR beta chains recognize cytomegalovirus antigens. Cytomegalovirus status was reported to be diagnosed by the classifier with high specificity and sensitivity in both the original and validation cohorts. All 120 or so repertoires were used to score co-occurrence in the validation cohort in a later analysis, because that analysis had no HLA typing for the cohort.

Via the germline V gene (reference sequence), CDR1 is LNHDA and CDR2 SQIVND. The CDR3 covers 14 residues, taking in both the cysteine and the phenylalanine. Of all the DNA, just the CDR3 is kept, 42 bases in frame from base 1. V is cut by 5 bases and J by 4 bases, and the space between the germline ends is 15 bases. The donors belonged to the validation cohort of over a hundred subjects, which was separate from the roughly 700-subject first cohort. The specimen was PBMCs. The TCR was taken from a woman in her 30s in good health and CMV-seronegative. The chain links TRBV19 with TRBJ2-7, and possibly TRBD2, on 6 matching bases. CDR3 sequence: CASSGLGRRYEQYF. The sequence in DNA is TGTGCCAGTAGTGGCCTAGGGAGGAGGTACGAGCAGTACTTC.